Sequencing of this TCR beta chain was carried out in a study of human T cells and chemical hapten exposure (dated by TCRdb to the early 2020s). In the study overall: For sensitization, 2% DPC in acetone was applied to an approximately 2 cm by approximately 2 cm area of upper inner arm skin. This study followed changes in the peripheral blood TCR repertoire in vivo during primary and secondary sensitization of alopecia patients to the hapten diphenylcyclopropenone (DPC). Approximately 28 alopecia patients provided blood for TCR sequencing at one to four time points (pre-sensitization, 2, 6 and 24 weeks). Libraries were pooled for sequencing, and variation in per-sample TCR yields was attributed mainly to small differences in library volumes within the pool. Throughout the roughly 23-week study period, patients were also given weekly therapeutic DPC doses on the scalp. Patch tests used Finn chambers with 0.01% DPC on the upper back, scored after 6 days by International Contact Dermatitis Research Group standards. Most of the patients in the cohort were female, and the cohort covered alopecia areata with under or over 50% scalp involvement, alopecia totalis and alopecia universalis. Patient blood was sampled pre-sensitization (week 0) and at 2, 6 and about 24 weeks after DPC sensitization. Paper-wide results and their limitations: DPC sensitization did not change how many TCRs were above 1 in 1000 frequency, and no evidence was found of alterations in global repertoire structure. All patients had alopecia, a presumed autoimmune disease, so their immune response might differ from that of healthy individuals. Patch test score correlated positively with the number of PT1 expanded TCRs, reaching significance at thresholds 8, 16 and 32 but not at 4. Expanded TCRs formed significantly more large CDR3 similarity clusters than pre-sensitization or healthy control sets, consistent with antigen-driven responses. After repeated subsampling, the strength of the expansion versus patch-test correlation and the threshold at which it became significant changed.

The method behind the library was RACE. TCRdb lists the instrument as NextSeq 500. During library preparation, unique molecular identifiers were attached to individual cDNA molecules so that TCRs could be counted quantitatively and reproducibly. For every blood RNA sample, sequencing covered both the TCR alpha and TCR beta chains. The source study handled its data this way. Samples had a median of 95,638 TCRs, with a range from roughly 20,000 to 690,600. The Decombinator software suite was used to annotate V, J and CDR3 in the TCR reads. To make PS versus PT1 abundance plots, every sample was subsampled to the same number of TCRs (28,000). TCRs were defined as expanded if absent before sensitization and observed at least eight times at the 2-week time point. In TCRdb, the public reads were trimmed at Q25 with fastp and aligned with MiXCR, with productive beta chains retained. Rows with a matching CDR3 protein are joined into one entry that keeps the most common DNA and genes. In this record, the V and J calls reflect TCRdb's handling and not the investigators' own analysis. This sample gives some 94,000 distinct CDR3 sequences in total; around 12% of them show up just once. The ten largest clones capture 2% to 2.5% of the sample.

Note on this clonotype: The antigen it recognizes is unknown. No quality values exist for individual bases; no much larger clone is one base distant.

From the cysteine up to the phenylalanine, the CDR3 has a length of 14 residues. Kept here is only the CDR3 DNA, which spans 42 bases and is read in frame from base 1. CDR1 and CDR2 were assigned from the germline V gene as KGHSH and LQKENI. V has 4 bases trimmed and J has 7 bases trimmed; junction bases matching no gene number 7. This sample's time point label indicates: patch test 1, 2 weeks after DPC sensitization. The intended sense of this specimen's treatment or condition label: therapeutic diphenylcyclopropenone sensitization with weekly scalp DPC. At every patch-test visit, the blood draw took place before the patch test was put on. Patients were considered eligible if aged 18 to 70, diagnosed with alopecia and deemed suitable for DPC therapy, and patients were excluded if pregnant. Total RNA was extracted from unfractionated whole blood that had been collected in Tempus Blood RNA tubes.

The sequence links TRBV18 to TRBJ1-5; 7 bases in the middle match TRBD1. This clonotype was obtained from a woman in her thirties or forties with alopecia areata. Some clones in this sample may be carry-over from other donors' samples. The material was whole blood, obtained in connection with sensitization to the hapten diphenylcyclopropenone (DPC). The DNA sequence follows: TGTGCCAGCTCACGACAGGGACAAGGGCAGCCCCAGCATTTT. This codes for CASSRQGQGQPQHF.